These 29 T cell receptor beta chains originate from one sample sequenced in a study of blood T cell repertoires in COVID-19. The repertoire was sequenced with immunoSEQ multiplex PCR; TCRdb's copy has only in-frame clones and lacks some. The sample holds about 260,000 clones; around 89% are singletons and the top ten take over 0.85%. Sample: PBMCs or T cells enriched from blood (not recorded which). These receptor sequences come from a man aged 50 to 59 who had been exposed to COVID-19.

The V call is TRBV5-1, the J call TRBJ1-4; D call uncertain. The CDR3 is 13 amino acids. Trimming took off 3 bases at V and 3 bases at J, with 6 bases between the two ends. The germline CDR1 and CDR2 sequences are SGHRS and YFSETQ. CDR3 bases: TGCGCCAGCAGCTGGGCCTCTAATGAAAAACTGTTTTTT. Translation: CASSWASNEKLFF.

This chain uses TRBV7-9 with TRBJ2-3; D remains ambiguous. V lost 1 base to trimming and J lost 2 bases, with 10 bases between them. The CDR3 spans 15 residues. Germline CDR1 SEHNR, CDR2 FQNEAQ (reference sequence). The CDR3 reads CASSLVLSYTDTQYF. The CDR3 coding sequence is TGTGCCAGCAGCTTAGTACTTAGCTACACAGATACGCAGTATTTT.

This rearrangement joins TRBV19 to TRBJ1-1; D is uncertain. Looked up from germline, CDR1 is LNHDA and CDR2 is SQIVND (reference sequence). Trimming removed 1 base from V and 5 bases from J, with 11 bases in between. The length of the CDR3 is 14 residues. DNA of the CDR3: TGTGCCAGTAGTATAGGGAACAGCTATACTGAAGCTTTCTTT. It codes for CASSIGNSYTEAFF.

This chain links TRBV19 with TRBJ1-5, with 7 bases matching TRBD1. CDR3 size: 15 residues. Germline trimming cut 0 bases from V and 7 bases from J; bases unmatched to any gene: 6. Germline values: CDR1 LNHDA, CDR2 SQIVND (reference sequence). The CDR3 protein is CASSIDLDRSQPQHF. DNA for the CDR3: TGTGCCAGTAGTATAGATTTGGACAGGAGCCAGCCCCAGCATTTT.

In nucleotides, the CDR3 is TGTGCCACCAGCAGAATCCGGACAGGGGCCCTTTACGAGCAGTACTTC. Translation gives CATSRIRTGALYEQYF. The V gene is TRBV15, the J gene TRBJ2-7; 9 bases align to TRBD1. Germline-derived CDR1 and CDR2 are LNHNV and YYDKDF (reference sequence). There are 16 residues in the CDR3. Trimming took 2 bases from V and 4 from J; bases not matched to a gene: 9. Together with reference TRBV15 and TRBJ2-7, the CDR3 gives the full variable domain: DAMVIQNPRYQVTQFGKPVTLSCSQTLNHNVMYWYQQKSSQAPKLLFHYYDKDFNNEADTPDNFQSRRPNTSFCFLDIRSPGLGDTAMYLCATSRIRTGALYEQYFGPGTRLTVT.

J is TRBJ2-1 and V is TRBV7-3; 8 bases are a match to TRBD2. Germline CDR1 is SGHTA and CDR2 is FQGTGA. CDR3 length equals 16 residues. V dropped 5 bases and J dropped 9; count of bases not matched to a gene: 15. Here the CDR3 DNA reads TGTGCCAGCAGCCACGGGTCCGGGGGGGCCGTTACTGAGCAGTTCTTC. Translating gives CASSHGSGGAVTEQFF.

CDR3 in amino acids: CACTQGAWNTEAFF. The CDR3 bases are TGTGCCTGTACACAGGGGGCTTGGAACACTGAAGCTTTCTTT. The chain recombines TRBV30 with TRBJ1-1; 9 positions match TRBD1. This CDR3 is built from 14 residues. Per the germline V gene, CDR1 is GTSNPN and CDR2 is SVGIG (reference sequence). With V trimmed by 6 bases and J by 1 base, 6 bases remained unmatched.

V usage is TRBV5-1 and J usage is TRBJ1-2; 7 bases agree with TRBD1. V lost 1 base and J lost 3; bases outside the gene matches: 12. The CDR3 extends over 17 amino acids. Germline CDR1 is SGHRS and CDR2 is YFSETQ. For the CDR3, the DNA is TGCGCCAGCAGCTTGTTTGCAGGGGGTGATTCCTACTATGGCTACACCTTC. It translates to CASSLFAGGDSYYGYTF.

The chain employs TRBV11-3 and TRBJ2-1, with TRBD2 identical over 10 bases. The trim removed 3 bases at V and 8 bases at J, leaving 10 bases unmatched. The CDR3 length is 16 residues. Germline V gene data show CDR1 as SGHNT and CDR2 as YENEEA. The CDR3 protein is CASSFLAGEVWDEQFF. As DNA, the CDR3 is TGTGCCAGCAGCTTTCTAGCGGGAGAGGTTTGGGATGAGCAGTTCTTC.

J is TRBJ1-5 and V is TRBV2; possible D gene TRBD1, 5 bases. Germline V gene data show CDR1 as SNHLY and CDR2 as FYNNEI. The germline V and J ends were trimmed by 7 bases and 5 bases, with 12 bases remaining between them. The CDR3 spans 13 residues. The CDR3 reads CASNVQGDQPQHF. The CDR3 bases are TGTGCCAGCAACGTTCAGGGCGATCAGCCCCAGCATTTT.

The chain combines TRBV5-6 with TRBJ1-5, with 8 bases aligning to TRBD1. Germline V gene sequence: CDR1 SGHDT, CDR2 YYEEEE. This CDR3 contains 14 residues. J lost 7 bases, V lost 4 bases, and 7 bases had no gene match. DNA of the CDR3: TGTGCCAGCAGCCCCCGGGACAGGCACCAGCCCCAGCATTTT. It encodes CASSPRDRHQPQHF.

V usage is TRBV5-8 and J usage is TRBJ2-1; 10 nucleotides agree with TRBD2. This CDR3 region has 17 residues. V lost 2 bases and J lost 7; bases outside the gene matches: 12. Germline V gives CDR1 SGHTS, CDR2 YDEGEE. DNA for the CDR3: TGTGCCAGCAGCTTTTTTGGTGGTACTAGCGGGGTGAATGAGCAGTTCTTC. It codes for CASSFFGGTSGVNEQFF. Drawing the rest from reference TRBV5-8 and TRBJ2-1, the complete variable domain is EAGVTQSPTHLIKTRGQQATLRCSPISGHTSVYWYQQALGLGLQFLLWYDEGEERNRGNFPPRFSGRQFPNYSSELNVNALELEDSALYLCASSFFGGTSGVNEQFFGPGTRLTVL.

The chain recombines TRBV5-1 with TRBJ2-7, with a possible D match to TRBD1 (6 bases). The CDR3 is made up of 16 amino acids. CDR1 SGHRS and CDR2 YFSETQ come from the germline V gene. V was trimmed by 2 bases and J by 2 bases, leaving 17 bases between them. The CDR3 loop is CASSFSTGPGTYEQYF. The CDR3, as DNA: TGCGCCAGCAGCTTTTCAACAGGGCCGGGAACCTACGAGCAGTACTTC.

The chain joins TRBV11-2 to TRBJ2-7; D perhaps matches TRBD1 (5 bases). Germline CDR1 reads SGHAT; CDR2 reads FQNNGV. This CDR3 is 15 amino acids long. Trimming shortened V by 1 base and J by 2 bases, and 12 bases separated the two germline ends. This CDR3 is CASSLVGPATYEQYF. The CDR3 DNA is TGTGCCAGCAGCTTAGTGGGGCCGGCCACCTACGAGCAGTACTTC.

This clone appeared once. The V call is TRBV6-5, the J call TRBJ1-6; TRBD1 matches at 9 bases. The CDR3 has 14 amino acids. The germline V gene has CDR1 MNHEY and CDR2 SVGAGI. J lost 6 bases, V lost 6 bases, and 3 bases had no gene match. The CDR3 reads CASRGTGSNSPLHF. The CDR3 nucleotides are TGTGCCAGCAGGGGGACAGGGAGTAATTCACCCCTCCACTTT.

V is TRBV11-2 and J is TRBJ1-6; TRBD1 matches 9 bases. The CDR3 sequence is 16 residues long. Germline V CDR1 and CDR2: SGHAT, FQNNGV. After removal of 5 bases from V and 4 bases from J, the junction contained 6 bases not matched to a gene. The CDR3 bases are TGTGCCAGCAGCCCCCAGACAGGGGGGTATAATTCACCCCTCCACTTT. As protein: CASSPQTGGYNSPLHF.

V and J are TRBV5-1 and TRBJ2-5; 9 bases agree with TRBD1. The CDR3 length is 15 residues. In germline, CDR1 is SGHRS, CDR2 YFSETQ. The J segment lost 4 bases and the V segment lost 4 bases, leaving 8 bases of the junction unmatched. The CDR3 DNA follows: TGCGCCAGCAGCCCGGGACAGGGAGGCGGAGAGACCCAGTACTTC. It yields the protein CASSPGQGGGETQYF.

The chain combines TRBV10-3 with TRBJ2-3; a possible D gene is TRBD1 (5 bases). The CDR3 has 17 amino acids. CDR1 is ENHRY and CDR2 is SYGVKD in the germline V gene. The ends were cut back, 3 bases at V and 2 bases at J, with 18 bases in the middle. CDR3 DNA sequence: TGTGCCATCAGTGAAGAGGCTGGTAGGGGCCCCACAGATACGCAGTATTTT. As protein: CAISEEAGRGPTDTQYF.

The chain combines TRBV27 with TRBJ2-6, with TRBD2 identical over 8 bases. The germline V gene encodes CDR1 MNHEY and CDR2 SMNVEV (reference sequence). There are 17 residues in the CDR3. The ends lost 4 bases at V and 0 bases at J; junction bases unmatched: 5. The DNA for the CDR3 is TGTGCCAGCAGTTCACTAGCGGATTTCTCTGGGGCCAACGTCCTGACTTTC. The encoded protein is CASSSLADFSGANVLTF.

This chain links TRBV15 with TRBJ2-1; D is possibly TRBD2 (6 bases). The CDR3 length is 16 residues. Per germline, CDR1 LNHNV and CDR2 YYDKDF (reference sequence). V gave up 1 base and J gave up 0 bases, with 10 bases separating them. This chain's CDR3 is CATSRGGVSSYNEQFF. In DNA form, the CDR3 reads TGTGCCACCAGCAGAGGCGGGGTTAGCTCCTACAATGAGCAGTTCTTC.

The gene calls are TRBV9 and TRBJ1-2, with a possible D match to TRBD1 (6 bases). This CDR3 comprises 15 residues. The germline V gene encodes CDR1 SGDLS and CDR2 YYNGEE. V lost 3 bases and J 4 bases, leaving 16 bases between the germline ends. This chain's CDR3 is CASSEGGQGAYGYTF. The CDR3 DNA sequence: TGTGCCAGCAGCGAAGGGGGTCAGGGTGCCTATGGCTACACCTTC.

V gene TRBV7-8 combines with J gene TRBJ2-1; D call uncertain. V was cut by 6 bases and J by 5 bases, with 11 bases left in between. This CDR3 has 13 amino acids. Germline V lookup: CDR1 SGHVS, CDR2 FQNEAQ. CDR3 amino acids: CASSIVVDNEQFF. The DNA of the CDR3 is TGTGCCAGCAGTATAGTGGTAGACAATGAGCAGTTCTTC.

The genes are TRBV5-4 and TRBJ2-5; D might be TRBD1 (6 bases). The CDR3 sequence is 15 residues long. V shed 0 bases and J shed 2 bases, with 11 bases lying between them. Germline CDR1 is SGHNT and CDR2 is YYREEE (reference sequence). The CDR3 is CASSLANTGQETQYF. In DNA, the CDR3 is TGTGCCAGCAGCTTGGCCAACACAGGGCAAGAGACCCAGTACTTC.

This sequence joins TRBV28 and TRBJ2-7; tentatively, D is TRBD1 (6 bases). Per germline, CDR1 MDHEN and CDR2 SYDVKM. The CDR3 is 14 amino acids. Trimming cost V 3 bases and J 6 bases, with 15 bases left between them. The DNA for the CDR3 is TGTGCCAGCAGTTTCTCAGACAGGAAAGGCGAGCAGTACGTC. Translation gives CASSFSDRKGEQYV.

V and J are TRBV6-5 and TRBJ2-5; no reliable D call. Trimming shortened V by 6 bases and J by 4 bases, and 6 bases separated the two germline ends. Germline-derived CDR1 and CDR2 are MNHEY and SVGAGI. This CDR3 region has 11 residues. The CDR3 region is CASRASETQYF. DNA of the CDR3: TGTGCCAGCAGAGCTTCAGAGACCCAGTACTTC.

V usage is TRBV6-1 and J usage is TRBJ1-5, with no clear D. Germline V lookup: CDR1 MNHNS, CDR2 SASEGT. V was shortened by 1 base and J by 5 bases, with 12 bases between the two germline ends. There are 15 residues in the CDR3. CDR3 in amino acids: CASSEGRHLHQPQHF. The CDR3 coding sequence is TGTGCCAGCAGTGAAGGGCGACACCTCCATCAGCCCCAGCATTTT.

V gene TRBV12-3 or TRBV12-4 combines with J gene TRBJ1-1, with no clear D. This CDR3 contains 12 residues. V lost 6 bases and J lost 0, with 5 bases in between. CDR3 in amino acids: CASSYLNTEAFF. As DNA, the CDR3 is TGTGCCAGCAGCTATTTGAACACTGAAGCTTTCTTT.

This clone was counted a single time. This chain links TRBV9 with TRBJ2-7; a weak D match, TRBD1 (5 bases). The V gene lost 0 bases and the J gene lost 5 bases, with 12 bases spanning the gap. The CDR3 sequence is 14 residues long. Germline V gene sequence: CDR1 SGDLS, CDR2 YYNGEE. CDR3 nucleotides: TGTGCCAGCAGCGTAGAGCCAGGGTCCCACGAGCAGTACTTC. This translates into CASSVEPGSHEQYF.

This clone has only one observation. The chain carries TRBV18 and TRBJ1-2; 8 nucleotides agree with TRBD1. CDR3 length equals 17 residues. V lost 3 bases and J lost 2; bases outside the gene matches: 11. The V gene's germline CDR1 is KGHSH and CDR2 LQKENI. CDR3 residues: CASSPGQGPLLNYGYTF. In DNA, the CDR3 is TGTGCCAGCTCACCCGGACAGGGCCCGTTGTTAAACTATGGCTACACCTTC.